This TCR beta chain was observed in a study of blood T cell repertoires in COVID-19. As for the study in general: Collection of acute and convalescent COVID-19 samples took place in the United States, Italy and Spain. The cDNA or gDNA used as material had been derived from T cells, B-cell-depleted T cells, or PBMCs.

The V gene end was trimmed by 7 bases and the J gene end by 9 bases; junction bases not matched to a gene: 8. CDR3 size: 13 residues. The germline V gene encodes CDR1 SGHVS and CDR2 FNYEAQ. Enrolled through a virtual design, the participants were between 18 and 89 years of age and came from 24 US areas. Exposed enrollees had met someone with a PCR-confirmed or clinician-diagnosed COVID-19 case at some point within the 2 weeks before study entry. Some clones are missing from TCRdb's copy, which holds only in-frame ones; the method was immunoSEQ multiplex PCR. The sample shows roughly 64,000 clones, around 65% of them seen only once.

This clonotype originated in a woman between 55 and 75 years old who had been exposed to COVID-19. Sequences were obtained from PBMCs or T cells enriched from blood (not recorded which). The chain carries TRBV7-6 and TRBJ2-1, with TRBD1 identical over 8 bases. CDR3 residues: CASTPDRDSEQFF. In nucleotides, the CDR3 is TGTGCCAGCACCCCGGACAGGGACAGTGAGCAGTTCTTC.